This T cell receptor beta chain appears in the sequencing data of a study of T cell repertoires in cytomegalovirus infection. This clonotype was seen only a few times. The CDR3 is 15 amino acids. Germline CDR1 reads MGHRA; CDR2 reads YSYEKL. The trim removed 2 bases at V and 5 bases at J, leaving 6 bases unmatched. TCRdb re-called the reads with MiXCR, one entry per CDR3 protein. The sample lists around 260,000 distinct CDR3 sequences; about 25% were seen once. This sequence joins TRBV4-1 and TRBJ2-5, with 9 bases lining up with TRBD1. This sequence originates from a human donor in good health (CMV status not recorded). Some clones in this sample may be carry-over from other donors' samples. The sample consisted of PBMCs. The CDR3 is CASSQLRDRDETQYF. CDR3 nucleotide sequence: TGCGCCAGCAGCCAACTCCGGGACAGGGATGAGACCCAGTACTTC.